Shown below are 11 T cell receptor beta chains from a single sample sequenced in a study of blood T cell repertoires in COVID-19. Sequencing used immunoSEQ multiplex PCR; TCRdb keeps in-frame clones, though not all of them. This table holds roughly 230,000 clones, around 90% found once. The sequencing sample was made of peripheral blood. Receptors originate from a man aged 25 to 40 with COVID-19, enrolled during active disease.

V gene TRBV4-1 combines with J gene TRBJ1-5; 7 bases map to TRBD1. The CDR3 has 16 amino acids. The germline gives CDR1 MGHRA, CDR2 YSYEKL. Germline trimming cut 4 bases from V and 2 bases from J; bases unmatched to any gene: 8. In DNA, the CDR3 is TGCGCCAGCAGCCGATACCAGGGGGACGGCAATCAGCCCCAGCATTTT. Amino acid sequence: CASSRYQGDGNQPQHF.

The chain combines TRBV27 with TRBJ2-3, with TRBD2 matching 9 bases. From germline, CDR1 is MNHEY and CDR2 SMNVEV (reference sequence). Unmatched junction bases numbered 1, after V lost 2 bases and J lost 4 bases. The CDR3 has 14 amino acids. The CDR3 region is CASSLAGGPDTQYF. The CDR3 DNA reads TGTGCCAGCAGTTTAGCGGGGGGGCCAGATACGCAGTATTTT.

This chain connects TRBV24-1 to TRBJ2-3; maybe TRBD2 (6 bases). Germline CDR1 is KGHDR and CDR2 is SFDVKD. V dropped 6 bases and J dropped 3 bases, with 9 bases sitting between them. The CDR3 has 13 amino acids. The CDR3 loop is CATSSGGTDTQYF. CDR3 nucleotides: TGTGCCACCAGTTCCGGGGGTACAGATACGCAGTATTTT.

The chain recombines TRBV6-2 or TRBV6-3 with TRBJ1-1; tentative D call: TRBD1 (6 bases). V was pared by 2 bases and J by 2 bases, with 15 bases between. CDR3 length: 16 amino acids. Germline-derived CDR1 and CDR2 are MNHEY and SVGEGT. In DNA form, the CDR3 reads TGTGCCAGCAGTTACACAGCTGACAGGAAAAACACTGAAGCTTTCTTT. Residues: CASSYTADRKNTEAFF.

The chain joins TRBV19 to TRBJ2-5, with 7 bases fitting TRBD2. V trimming: 4 bases; J trimming: 5 bases; junction bases outside the gene matches: 10. The CDR3 runs to 15 residues. Germline values: CDR1 LNHDA, CDR2 SQIVND (reference sequence). CDR3: CASSTNDREAETQYF. CDR3 bases: TGTGCCAGTAGTACGAACGATCGGGAGGCGGAGACCCAGTACTTC.

The genes are TRBV19 and TRBJ1-5; 9 positions match TRBD1. The CDR3 is 13 residues long. Germline CDR1 reads LNHDA; CDR2 reads SQIVND (reference sequence). The ends lost 7 bases at V and 11 bases at J; junction bases unmatched: 9. In DNA, the CDR3 is TGTGCCAGTAAGGGACAGGGCGAAAGGACCCAGCATTTT. As protein: CASKGQGERTQHF.

The rearrangement uses TRBV3-1 (or the pseudogene TRBV3-2) and TRBJ1-5; D unclear. The CDR3 is 16 amino acids. CDR1 and CDR2 (germline): LGHDT, YNNKEL (reference sequence). The V end lost 2 bases, the J end lost 2 bases, and 13 bases lay between the germline ends. The CDR3 spells CASSQRHITCNQPQHF. CDR3 in DNA: TGTGCCAGCAGCCAAAGACACATAACCTGCAATCAGCCCCAGCATTTT.

The V and J genes are TRBV7-9 and TRBJ1-1, with D uncertain. The CDR3 is 12 residues long. Germline V gene lookup returns CDR1 SEHNR and CDR2 FQNEAQ (reference sequence). Trimming took 5 bases from V and 5 from J, leaving 9 bases between them. CDR3: CASSPRGTEAFF. The CDR3 nucleotides read TGTGCCAGCAGCCCGCGCGGAACTGAAGCTTTCTTT.

The chain joins TRBV11-2 to TRBJ1-4, with TRBD1 as a possible D gene (5 bases). The CDR3 is 13 residues long. Germline V gene sequence: CDR1 SGHAT, CDR2 FQNNGV. Trimming removed 1 base at V and 6 bases at J, with 6 bases between. For the CDR3, the DNA is TGTGCCAGCAGCTTAGGACAGTATGAAAAACTGTTTTTT. This gives the protein CASSLGQYEKLFF.

This chain uses TRBV4-1 with TRBJ2-3, with 9 bases aligning to TRBD1. The CDR3 is made up of 17 amino acids. Germline CDR1 and CDR2: MGHRA and YSYEKL. J lost 4 bases, V lost 0 bases, and 8 bases had no gene match. CDR3 coding DNA: TGCGCCAGCAGCCAAGACCGGACAGGGGACTTGGCAGATACGCAGTATTTT. Translating it yields CASSQDRTGDLADTQYF.

V and J are TRBV7-3 and TRBJ2-3; TRBD2 agrees at 14 bases. Trimming at V came to 5 bases and at J to 8 bases, leaving 9 bases not matched to a gene. Germline V gene data show CDR1 as SGHTA and CDR2 as FQGTGA. The CDR3 is made up of 16 amino acids. The DNA of the CDR3 is TGTGCCAGCAGCCCGACTAGCGGGGGGGCTTTTGGTACGCAGTATTTT. Amino acid sequence: CASSPTSGGAFGTQYF.